Below, one T cell receptor beta chain is given with its context. The antigen remains undetermined. The data belong to a study of shared clonotypes between healthy human individuals. Replicate PCRs run on sorted subsets employed about 220 ng DNA, roughly 30,000 T cell genomes. TCRdb's table, derived via immunoSEQ multiplex PCR, lists solely in-frame clones and lacks some. The sample yields around 2.5 million clones, 93% seen once. The V gene lost 4 bases and the J gene lost 1 base, with 17 bases spanning the gap. Germline V gives CDR1 SGHNT, CDR2 YYREEE (reference sequence). This CDR3 has 16 residues. Study-level findings and limits: Donor clonotype sharing was expected to depend on sequencing depth. The genetic and exposure-history diversity represented was limited by few donors.

This chain connects TRBV5-4 to TRBJ1-1, with D uncertain. The clonotype originates from a man younger than 30 in good health. Some clones in this sample may be carry-over from other donors' samples. Sequenced sample: naive CD4+ T cells from PBMCs. Regarding subset: CD45RA+ positively selected. DNA for the CDR3: TGTGCCAGCAGCGCCCCGGGCGGACGGGGGAACACTGAAGCTTTCTTT. Its translation: CASSAPGGRGNTEAFF. The full variable domain, its missing parts supplied by reference TRBV5-4 and TRBJ1-1, is ETGVTQSPTHLIKTRGQQVTLRCSSQSGHNTVSWYQQALGQGPQFIFQYYREEENGRGNFPPRFSGLQFPNYSSELNVNALELDDSALYLCASSAPGGRGNTEAFFGQGTRLTVV.